A single sample is the source of the 13 T cell receptor beta chains below, sequenced in a study of blood T cell repertoires in COVID-19. TCRdb keeps only in-frame clones here, not all; method: immunoSEQ multiplex PCR. The table shows roughly 150,000 clones, with under 85% occurring only once. The sample consisted of peripheral blood. Receptors were obtained from a man between 70 and 80 years old with acute or convalescent COVID-19.

This clone occurred once. The chain employs TRBV11-3 and TRBJ2-3; 9 bases map to TRBD2. Trimming removed 5 bases from V and 4 bases from J; junction bases left unmatched: 7. Germline V gene sequence: CDR1 SGHNT, CDR2 YENEEA. The CDR3 has 15 amino acids. Here the CDR3 DNA reads TGTGCCAGCAGCCCCCGGGCGGGAGGGGCAGATACGCAGTATTTT. This encodes CASSPRAGGADTQYF.

The V call is TRBV3-1 (or the pseudogene TRBV3-2), the J call TRBJ2-5; tentatively, D is TRBD1 (5 bases). Germline V gene data show CDR1 as LGHDT and CDR2 as YNNKEL (reference sequence). Trimming took 1 base from V and 0 from J, leaving 12 bases between them. This CDR3 is 16 amino acids long. In DNA, the CDR3 is TGTGCCAGCAGCCAAGGGCTCGTAGGGGACCAAGAGACCCAGTACTTC. It encodes CASSQGLVGDQETQYF.

The rearrangement joins TRBV6-2 or TRBV6-3 to TRBJ2-3; no clear D gene. This CDR3 is built from 15 residues. The germline CDR1 and CDR2 sequences are MNHEY and SVGEGT. Trimming left V 2 bases short and J 1 base short, with 10 bases between. CDR3 region: CASSYHVGGTDTQYF. The CDR3 nucleotides are TGTGCCAGCAGTTACCACGTCGGTGGCACAGATACGCAGTATTTT.

The rearrangement uses TRBV10-2 and TRBJ1-5, with TRBD1 as a possible D gene (6 bases). The V gene lost 3 bases and the J gene lost 6 bases, with 12 bases spanning the gap. This CDR3 region has 14 residues. In germline, CDR1 is WSHSY, CDR2 SAAADI. This CDR3 is CASSDTIQGQPQHF. CDR3 in DNA: TGCGCCAGCAGTGACACGATACAGGGTCAGCCCCAGCATTTT.

The J gene is TRBJ2-5, the V gene TRBV6-5; 8 bases are a match to TRBD1. The V and J ends lost 10 bases and 2 bases, in that order; junction bases with no gene match: 3. Looked up from germline, CDR1 is MNHEY and CDR2 is SVGAGI. The CDR3 sequence is 12 residues long. DNA for the CDR3: TGTGCCACCACAGGGGGGCAAGAGACCCAGTACTTC. Translated, it gives CATTGGQETQYF.

This chain connects TRBV5-5 to TRBJ2-7; 9 bases fit TRBD1. CDR1 is SGHKS and CDR2 is YYEKEE in the germline V gene (reference sequence). The CDR3 spans 15 residues. The V gene end was trimmed by 7 bases and the J gene end by 1 base; junction bases not matched to a gene: 9. The DNA for the CDR3 is TGTGCCAGCGGGCGTGGGACAGGGTTGTCCTACGAGCAGTACTTC. Translation gives CASGRGTGLSYEQYF.

This chain connects TRBV14 to TRBJ1-2, with 7 bases identical to TRBD1. Germline trimming cut 1 base from V and 6 bases from J; bases unmatched to any gene: 5. The V gene's germline CDR1 is SGHDN and CDR2 FVKESK. CDR3 length: 14 amino acids. CDR3 sequence: CASSQARTGNGYTF. The CDR3, as DNA: TGTGCCAGCAGCCAAGCACGGACAGGAAATGGCTACACCTTC.

The V and J genes are TRBV27 and TRBJ1-1; 9 bases are a match to TRBD1. The J segment lost 7 bases and the V segment lost 6 bases, leaving 6 bases of the junction unmatched. Germline CDR1 and CDR2: MNHEY and SMNVEV (reference sequence). This CDR3 is built from 13 residues. CDR3 loop: CASSPGTGFEAFF. The CDR3 coding sequence is TGTGCCAGCAGCCCCGGGACAGGGTTTGAAGCTTTCTTT.

The gene calls are TRBV6-1 and TRBJ2-7, with TRBD1 identical over 8 bases. CDR3 size: 14 residues. CDR1 is MNHNS, CDR2 SASEGT, per germline. The J segment lost 0 bases and the V segment lost 2 bases, leaving 0 bases of the junction unmatched. CDR3 region: CASSEQGASYEQYF. DNA of the CDR3: TGTGCCAGCAGTGAACAGGGGGCCTCCTACGAGCAGTACTTC.

This clone was detected only a few times. The chain recombines TRBV6-5 with TRBJ1-2, with a possible D match to TRBD1 (5 bases). The CDR3 length is 13 residues. V was pared by 6 bases and J by 8 bases, with 16 bases between. CDR1 is MNHEY and CDR2 is SVGAGI in the germline V gene. In nucleotides, the CDR3 is TGTGCCAGCAGCTACCTGGGGGGTGGCGGCTACACCTTC. Translated, it gives CASSYLGGGGYTF.

This clone was recorded a few times. The chain links TRBV30 to TRBJ2-3; perhaps TRBD1 as D (5 bases). Germline V gene lookup returns CDR1 GTSNPN and CDR2 SVGIG (reference sequence). The ends were cut back, 5 bases at V and 1 base at J, with 13 bases in the middle. The CDR3 has 14 amino acids. CDR3: CAWGVVGGTDTQYF. The CDR3 nucleotides are TGTGCCTGGGGGGTAGTAGGGGGCACAGATACGCAGTATTTT.

In the case of this clone: Other DNA sequences in the same sample also yield this CDR3. The rearrangement joins TRBV29-1 to TRBJ1-4; maybe TRBD1 (6 bases). This CDR3 region has 12 residues. Trimming cost V 2 bases and J 8 bases, with 9 bases left between them. Germline V CDR1 and CDR2: SQVTM, ANQGSEA. CDR3 protein: CSVETGREKLFF. For the CDR3, the DNA is TGCAGCGTTGAAACAGGGCGCGAAAAACTGTTTTTT.

The chain links TRBV12-3 or TRBV12-4 to TRBJ2-5, with 8 positions matching TRBD2. The CDR3 is 12 amino acids. The junction had 3 bases not matched to a gene; V was cut back by 7 bases and J by 5 bases. CDR3 nucleotide sequence: TGTGCCAGCACCCCGGGAGGGGAGACCCAGTACTTC. It yields the protein CASTPGGETQYF.